This T cell receptor beta chain was obtained from a study of T cell responses to AZD1222 COVID-19 vaccine. Overall study findings and caveats: Breadth and depth of Spike-specific TCRs rose after two AZD1222 doses. The sample set comprised mostly white British donors with more females, and clonal diversity was possibly underestimated.

Some clones are missing from TCRdb's copy, which holds only in-frame ones; the method was immunoSEQ multiplex PCR. The data contain over 95,000 clones, roughly 92% of them singletons. The ends were cut back, 0 bases at V and 3 bases at J, with 9 bases in the middle. Germline CDR1 is SGHAT and CDR2 is FQNNGV. The CDR3 loop spans 15 amino acids. With respect to this clone: Its antigen is not known.

The material was peripheral blood, obtained on day 0 of AZD1222 vaccination. The origin of this receptor is an adult in good health. The chain uses TRBV11-2 and TRBJ2-1; perhaps TRBD2 as D (5 bases). The CDR3 loop reads CASSLERSGYNEQFF. CDR3 DNA sequence: TGTGCCAGCAGCTTAGAGAGAAGCGGCTACAATGAGCAGTTCTTC. Variable domain in full (rest from reference TRBV11-2 and TRBJ2-1): EAGVAQSPRYKIIEKRQSVAFWCNPISGHATLYWYQQILGQGPKLLIQFQNNGVVDDSQLPKDRFSAERLKGVDSTLKIQPAKLEDSAVYLCASSLERSGYNEQFFGPGTRLTVL.